A single sample is the source of the 10 T cell receptor beta chains below, sequenced in a study of CD8 T cells in ankylosing spondylitis. The study's findings and limits: One TCR beta motif, made up of about 8 highly homologous variants, appeared characteristic of ankylosing spondylitis blood.

MiXCR, applied by TCRdb to the 5' RACE reads, yields one record per CDR3 protein. The repertoire holds over 400,000 distinct CDR3 sequences, with roughly 27% as singletons. Their target antigens are unknown. Input material: blood, either unsorted or a sorted T cell fraction (not recorded which). The receptors here all came from a male donor with ankylosing spondylitis.

The chain couples TRBV20-1 to TRBJ2-1; 8 bases agree with TRBD1. This CDR3 is 15 amino acids long. Looked up from germline, CDR1 is DFQATT and CDR2 is SNEGSKA (reference sequence). V gave up 5 bases and J gave up 6 bases; unmatched junction bases: 12. CDR3 amino acids: CSARRRDRKANEQFF. CDR3 DNA sequence: TGCAGTGCTCGGAGACGGGACAGGAAAGCCAATGAGCAGTTCTTC.

This clonotype has more than one count but fewer than ten. V gene TRBV12-3 or TRBV12-4 combines with J gene TRBJ2-1; TRBD2 aligns across 9 bases. This CDR3 is built from 14 residues. V was clipped by 6 bases and J by 4 bases; unmatched bases: 4. CDR3 sequence reads: CASSQTSGYNEQFF. DNA of the CDR3: TGTGCCAGCAGCCAGACTAGCGGATACAATGAGCAGTTCTTC.

The chain uses TRBV3-1 and TRBJ2-3; D is perhaps TRBD2 (6 bases). V lost 3 bases to trimming and J lost 4 bases, with 11 bases between them. The CDR3 has 14 residues. Germline loops: CDR1 LGHDT, CDR2 YNNKEL (reference sequence). The CDR3 sequence is CASSQGLPPDTQYF. The CDR3 nucleotides are TGTGCCAGCAGCCAGGGACTTCCGCCAGATACGCAGTATTTT.

This clonotype has only a few counts. This chain connects TRBV11-2 to TRBJ1-4, with D perhaps TRBD1 (6 bases). CDR3 length: 14 amino acids. The germline V and J ends were trimmed by 7 bases and 6 bases, with 15 bases remaining between them. Germline V gives CDR1 SGHAT, CDR2 FQNNGV. Here the CDR3 DNA reads TGTGCCAGCACCCTAAATGCAGGGGATGAAAAACTGTTTTTT. This encodes CASTLNAGDEKLFF. The complete variable domain, with remaining parts taken from reference TRBV11-2 and TRBJ1-4, reads EAGVAQSPRYKIIEKRQSVAFWCNPISGHATLYWYQQILGQGPKLLIQFQNNGVVDDSQLPKDRFSAERLKGVDSTLKIQPAKLEDSAVYLCASTLNAGDEKLFFGSGTQLSVL.

The rearrangement uses TRBV5-1 and TRBJ2-5; 14 nucleotides align to TRBD2. Germline trimming cut 4 bases from V and 5 bases from J; bases unmatched to any gene: 22. Germline V gene lookup returns CDR1 SGHRS and CDR2 YFSETQ. This CDR3 comprises 21 residues. CDR3 sequence (DNA): TGCGCCAGCAGCCCCATCACCTCAAGACTAGCGGGAGGGCCAGTGTATGAGACCCAGTACTTC. This sequence encodes CASSPITSRLAGGPVYETQYF.

This chain links TRBV24-1 with TRBJ2-7; D unclear. Per germline, CDR1 KGHDR and CDR2 SFDVKD. This CDR3 is 13 amino acids long. Trimming took 4 bases from V and 1 from J, leaving 7 bases between them. The CDR3 here is CATSDPESYEQYF. The CDR3 DNA is TGTGCCACCAGTGACCCGGAATCCTACGAGCAGTACTTC.

This clonotype was seen a few times. The chain combines TRBV20-1 with TRBJ2-1; TRBD2 agrees at 12 bases. The CDR3 has 17 amino acids. CDR1 is DFQATT, CDR2 SNEGSKA, per germline (reference sequence). Germline trimming cut 5 bases from V and 5 bases from J; bases unmatched to any gene: 13. CDR3 DNA sequence: TGCAGTGCTGTGGGCCCTAGCGGGAGGGCCTTGAACAATGAGCAGTTCTTC. It is translated as CSAVGPSGRALNNEQFF.

There are a few counts of this clonotype. The genes are TRBV7-8 and TRBJ1-5; no firm D call. CDR3 size: 13 residues. Trimming took 3 bases from V and 5 from J, leaving 8 bases between them. Looked up from germline, CDR1 is SGHVS and CDR2 is FQNEAQ. DNA of the CDR3: TGTGCCAGCAGCTTGGGTGGCCATCAGCCCCAGCATTTT. This translates into CASSLGGHQPQHF.

This sequence joins TRBV7-9 and TRBJ1-1; D is possibly TRBD1 (5 bases). The V and J ends lost 2 bases and 1 base respectively, with 8 bases between them. This CDR3 is built from 14 residues. CDR1 is SEHNR, CDR2 FQNEAQ, per germline (reference sequence). The CDR3 region is CASSLPRANTEAFF. The CDR3 DNA follows: TGTGCCAGCAGCTTACCCAGGGCGAACACTGAAGCTTTCTTT. Full variable domain (outside the CDR3, taken from reference TRBV7-9 and TRBJ1-1): DTGVSQNPRHKITKRGQNVTFRCDPISEHNRLYWYRQTLGQGPEFLTYFQNEAQLEKSRLLSDRFSAERPKGSFSTLEIQRTEQGDSAMYLCASSLPRANTEAFFGQGTRLTVV.

The table lists this clonotype with a few counts. The chain has TRBV27 and TRBJ2-1; D possibly uses TRBD1 or TRBD2 (5 bases each). V was clipped by 5 bases and J by 6 bases, with 23 bases between them. This CDR3 contains 17 residues. Per germline, CDR1 MNHEY and CDR2 SMNVEV (reference sequence). This CDR3 reads CASSPYFTSGGSNEQFF. The CDR3 DNA reads as TGTGCCAGCAGTCCATATTTTACTAGTGGGGGTTCCAATGAGCAGTTCTTC.